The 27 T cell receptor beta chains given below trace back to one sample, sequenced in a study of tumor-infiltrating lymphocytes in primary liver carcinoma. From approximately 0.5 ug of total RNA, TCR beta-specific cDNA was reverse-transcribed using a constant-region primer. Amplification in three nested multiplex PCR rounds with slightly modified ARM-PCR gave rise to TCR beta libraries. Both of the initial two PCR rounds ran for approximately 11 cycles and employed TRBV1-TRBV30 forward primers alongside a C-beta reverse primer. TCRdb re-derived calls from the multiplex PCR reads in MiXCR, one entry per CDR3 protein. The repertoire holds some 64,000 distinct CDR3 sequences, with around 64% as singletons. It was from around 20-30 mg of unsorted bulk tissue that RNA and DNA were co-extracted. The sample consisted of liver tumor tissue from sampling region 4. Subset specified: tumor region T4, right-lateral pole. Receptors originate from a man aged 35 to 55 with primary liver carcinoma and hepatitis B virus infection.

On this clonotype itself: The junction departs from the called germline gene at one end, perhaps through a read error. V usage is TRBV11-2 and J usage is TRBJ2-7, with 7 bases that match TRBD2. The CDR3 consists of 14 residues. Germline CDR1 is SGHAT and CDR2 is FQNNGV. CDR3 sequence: CASSFAGGRYEQYF. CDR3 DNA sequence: TGTGCCAGCAGCTTCGCAGGCGGGAGATACGAACAGTACTTC.

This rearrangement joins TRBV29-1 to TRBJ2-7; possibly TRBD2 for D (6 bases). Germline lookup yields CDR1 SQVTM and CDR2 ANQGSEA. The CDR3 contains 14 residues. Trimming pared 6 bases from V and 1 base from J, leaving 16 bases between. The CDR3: CSVWRAQTSYEQYF. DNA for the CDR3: TGCAGCGTCTGGAGGGCTCAAACGTCCTACGAGCAGTACTTC.

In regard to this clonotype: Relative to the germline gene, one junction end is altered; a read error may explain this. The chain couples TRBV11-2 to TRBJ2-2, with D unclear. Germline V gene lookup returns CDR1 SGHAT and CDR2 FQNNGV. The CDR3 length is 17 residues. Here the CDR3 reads CASCLALGEASAGELFF. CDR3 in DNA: TGTGCCAGCTGCTTAGCATTAGGAGAGGCGAGCGCCGGGGAGCTGTTTTTT.

CDR3 sequence reads: CVSLAGRALGLQDEQFF. CDR3 coding DNA: TGTGTCAGTCTAGCGGGACGGGCTTTAGGCCTTCAGGATGAGCAGTTCTTC. This sequence joins TRBV7-9 and TRBJ2-1; 9 nucleotides agree with TRBD2. This CDR3 has 17 amino acids. Germline lookup yields CDR1 SEHNR and CDR2 FQNEAQ (reference sequence).

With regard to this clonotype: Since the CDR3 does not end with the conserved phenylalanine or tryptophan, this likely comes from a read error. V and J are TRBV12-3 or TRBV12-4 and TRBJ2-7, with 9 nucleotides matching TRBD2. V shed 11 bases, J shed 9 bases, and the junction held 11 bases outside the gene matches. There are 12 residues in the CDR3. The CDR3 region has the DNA TGTGCCGGCACAGCGGGAGGCAGTGTGCAGTACTCC. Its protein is CAGTAGGSVQYS.

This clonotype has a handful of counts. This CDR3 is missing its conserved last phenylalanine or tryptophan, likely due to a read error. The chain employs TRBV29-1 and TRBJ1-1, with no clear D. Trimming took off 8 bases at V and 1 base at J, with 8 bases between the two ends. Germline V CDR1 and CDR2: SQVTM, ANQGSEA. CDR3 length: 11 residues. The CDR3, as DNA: TGCAGCCTTATCGAGAACACTGAAGCTTTCGTT. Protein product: CSLIENTEAFV.

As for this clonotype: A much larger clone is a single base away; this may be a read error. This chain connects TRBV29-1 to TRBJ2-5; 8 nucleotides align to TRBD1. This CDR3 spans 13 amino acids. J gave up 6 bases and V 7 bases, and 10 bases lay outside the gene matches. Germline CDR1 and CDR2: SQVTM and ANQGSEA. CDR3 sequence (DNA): TGCAGCGGCCAGGGGGCGTATTCCAAGACCCAGTACTTC. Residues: CSGQGAYSKTQYF.

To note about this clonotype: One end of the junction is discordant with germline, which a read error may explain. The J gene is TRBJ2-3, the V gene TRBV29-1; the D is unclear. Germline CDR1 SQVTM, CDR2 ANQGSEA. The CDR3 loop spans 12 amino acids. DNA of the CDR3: TGCAACGTTGAATTGATTACAGATACGCAGTATTTT. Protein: CNVELITDTQYF.

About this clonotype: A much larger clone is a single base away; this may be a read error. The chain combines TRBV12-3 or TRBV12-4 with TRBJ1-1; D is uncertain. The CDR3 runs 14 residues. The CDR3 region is CASSLGLMNTGAFF. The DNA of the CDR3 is TGTGCCAGCAGTTTAGGGCTCATGAACACTGGAGCTTTCTTT.

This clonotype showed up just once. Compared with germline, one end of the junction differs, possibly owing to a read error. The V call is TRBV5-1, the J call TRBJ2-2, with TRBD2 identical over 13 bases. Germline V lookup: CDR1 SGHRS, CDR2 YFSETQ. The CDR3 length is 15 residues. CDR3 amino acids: CARSPGTSGTGELVF. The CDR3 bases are TGCGCCCGCAGCCCCGGGACTAGCGGGACCGGGGAGCTGGTTTTT. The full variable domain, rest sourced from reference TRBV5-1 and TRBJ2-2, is KAGVTQTPRYLIKTRGQQVTLSCSPISGHRSVSWYQQTPGQGLQFLFEYFSETQRNKGNFPGRFSGRQFSNSRSEMNVSTLELGDSALYLCARSPGTSGTGELVFGEGSRLTVL.

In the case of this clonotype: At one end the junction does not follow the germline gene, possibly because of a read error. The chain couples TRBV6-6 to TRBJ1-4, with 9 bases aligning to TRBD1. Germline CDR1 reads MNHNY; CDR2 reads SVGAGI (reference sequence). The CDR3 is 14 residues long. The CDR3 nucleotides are TGTGCCAGCAACCCCGGGACAGGGCGTGAAAAACTGGTTTTT. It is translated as CASNPGTGREKLVF.

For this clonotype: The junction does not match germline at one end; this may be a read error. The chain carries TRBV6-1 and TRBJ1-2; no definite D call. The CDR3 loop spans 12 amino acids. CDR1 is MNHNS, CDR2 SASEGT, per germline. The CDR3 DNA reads TGTGCCATCAGTGCCCCCCTATATGGTTACACCTTC. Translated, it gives CAISAPLYGYTF.

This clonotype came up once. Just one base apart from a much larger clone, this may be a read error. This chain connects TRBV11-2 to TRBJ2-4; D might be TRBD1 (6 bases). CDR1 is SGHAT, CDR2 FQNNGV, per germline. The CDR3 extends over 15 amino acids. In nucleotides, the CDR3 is TGTGCCAGCGGCTTAGATGGTTGGGGGCGCGACATTCAGTACTTC. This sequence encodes CASGLDGWGRDIQYF. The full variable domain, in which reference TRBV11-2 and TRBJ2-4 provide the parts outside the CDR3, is EAGVAQSPRYKIIEKRQSVAFWCNPISGHATLYWYQQILGQGPKLLIQFQNNGVVDDSQLPKDRFSAERLKGVDSTLKIQPAKLEDSAVYLCASGLDGWGRDIQYFGAGTRLSVL.

The chain's CDR3 is CSVAGSVGRTGELFF. CDR3 bases: TGCAGCGTTGCGGGGAGTGTAGGGCGAACCGGGGAGCTGTTTTTT. The chain couples TRBV29-1 to TRBJ2-2; a possible D gene is TRBD2 (5 bases). With 4 bases removed from V and 5 bases from J, the gap between germline ends came to 17 bases. CDR3 size: 15 residues. The germline CDR1 and CDR2 sequences are SQVTM and ANQGSEA.

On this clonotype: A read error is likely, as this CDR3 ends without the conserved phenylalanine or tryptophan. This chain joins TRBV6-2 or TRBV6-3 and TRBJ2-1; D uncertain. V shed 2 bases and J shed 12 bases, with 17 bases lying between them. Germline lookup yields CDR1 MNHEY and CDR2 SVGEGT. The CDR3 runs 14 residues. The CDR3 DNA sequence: TGTGCCAGCAGTTACCAGCAGGAGTGCCCCTGGCAGTTCTTA. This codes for CASSYQQECPWQFL.

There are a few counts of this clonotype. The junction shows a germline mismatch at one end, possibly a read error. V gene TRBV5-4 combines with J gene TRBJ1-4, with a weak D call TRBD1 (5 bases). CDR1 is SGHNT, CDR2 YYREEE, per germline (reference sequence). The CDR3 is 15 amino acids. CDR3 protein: CANSLKGEGNEKLFF. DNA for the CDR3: TGTGCCAACAGCTTGAAAGGGGAGGGAAATGAAAAACTGTTTTTT.

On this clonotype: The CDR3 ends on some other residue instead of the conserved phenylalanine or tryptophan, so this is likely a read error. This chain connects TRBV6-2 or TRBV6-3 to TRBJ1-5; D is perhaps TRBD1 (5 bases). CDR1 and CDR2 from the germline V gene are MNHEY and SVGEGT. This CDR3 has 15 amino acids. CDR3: CASTLDSYINQHQHS. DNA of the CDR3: TGTGCCAGCACCCTCGACAGTTATATCAATCAGCACCAGCATTCT.

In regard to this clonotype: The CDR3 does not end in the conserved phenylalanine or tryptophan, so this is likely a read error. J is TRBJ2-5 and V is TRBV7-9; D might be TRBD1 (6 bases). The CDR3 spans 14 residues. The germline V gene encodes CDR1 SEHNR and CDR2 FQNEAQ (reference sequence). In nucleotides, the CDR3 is TGTGCAAGCAGTCGAACAGGGACCCAAGAGACCCAGTACTTA. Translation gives CASSRTGTQETQYL.

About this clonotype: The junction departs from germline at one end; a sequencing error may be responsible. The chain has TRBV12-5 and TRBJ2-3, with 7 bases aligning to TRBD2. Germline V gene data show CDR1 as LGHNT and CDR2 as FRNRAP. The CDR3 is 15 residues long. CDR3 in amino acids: CTSGSEAGRTDTLYF. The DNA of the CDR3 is TGTACTAGTGGTTCCGAAGCGGGACGCACAGATACGCTGTATTTC.

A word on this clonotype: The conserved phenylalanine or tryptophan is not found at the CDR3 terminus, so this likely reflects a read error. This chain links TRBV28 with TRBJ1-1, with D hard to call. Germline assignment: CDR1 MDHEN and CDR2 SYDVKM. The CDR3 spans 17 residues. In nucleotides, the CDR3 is TGTGCCAGCAATTTATTCGTCTCGGTTTTAGGGAACACTAAAGCTTTCCTT. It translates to CASNLFVSVLGNTKAFL.

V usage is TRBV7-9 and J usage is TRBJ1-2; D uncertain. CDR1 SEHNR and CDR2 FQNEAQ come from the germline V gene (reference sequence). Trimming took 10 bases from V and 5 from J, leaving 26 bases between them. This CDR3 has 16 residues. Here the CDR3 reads CATCPEGSLSQYGYTF. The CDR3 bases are TGTGCCACCTGCCCCGAGGGCAGCCTGTCCCAGTATGGCTACACCTTC.

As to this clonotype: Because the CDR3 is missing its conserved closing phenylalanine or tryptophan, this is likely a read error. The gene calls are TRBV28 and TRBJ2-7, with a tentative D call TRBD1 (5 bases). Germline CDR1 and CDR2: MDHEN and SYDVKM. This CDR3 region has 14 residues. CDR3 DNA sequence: TGCGCCAGCATCCGGACATGGGGCTCCTATGAGCAGTACTTA. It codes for CASIRTWGSYEQYL.

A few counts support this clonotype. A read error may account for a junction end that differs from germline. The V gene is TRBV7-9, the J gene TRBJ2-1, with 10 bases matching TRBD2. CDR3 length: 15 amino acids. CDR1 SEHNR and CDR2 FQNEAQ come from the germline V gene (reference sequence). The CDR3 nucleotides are TGTGCCAGCAGCTTCCCTAGCGGGAGAGGCAATGGGCAGTTCTTC. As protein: CASSFPSGRGNGQFF.

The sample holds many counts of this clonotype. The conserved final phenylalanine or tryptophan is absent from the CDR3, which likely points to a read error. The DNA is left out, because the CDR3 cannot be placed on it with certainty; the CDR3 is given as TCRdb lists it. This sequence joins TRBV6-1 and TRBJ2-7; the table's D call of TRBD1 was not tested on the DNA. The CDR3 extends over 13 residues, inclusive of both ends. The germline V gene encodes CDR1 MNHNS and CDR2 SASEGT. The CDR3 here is CASSENEARAPQC.

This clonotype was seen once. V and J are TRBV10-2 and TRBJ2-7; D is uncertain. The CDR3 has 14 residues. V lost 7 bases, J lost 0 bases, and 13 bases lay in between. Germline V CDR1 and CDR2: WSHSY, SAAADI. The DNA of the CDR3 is TGCGCCAGCAATGCGGCGGTAGGCTCCTACGAGCAGTACTTC. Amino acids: CASNAAVGSYEQYF.

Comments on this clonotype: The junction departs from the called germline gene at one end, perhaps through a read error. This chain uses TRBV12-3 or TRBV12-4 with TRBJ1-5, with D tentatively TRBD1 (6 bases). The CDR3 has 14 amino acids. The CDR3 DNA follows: TGCGCCAGCAGTAGGACAGAGAGCAATCAGCCCCAGCATTTT. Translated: CASSRTESNQPQHF.

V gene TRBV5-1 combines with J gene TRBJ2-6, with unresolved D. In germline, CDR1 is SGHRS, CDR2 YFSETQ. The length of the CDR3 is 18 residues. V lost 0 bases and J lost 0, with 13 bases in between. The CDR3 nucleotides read TGCGCCAGCAGCTTGGGGGCCGGTATAACCTCTGGGGCCAACGTCCTGACTTTC. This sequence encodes CASSLGAGITSGANVLTF.